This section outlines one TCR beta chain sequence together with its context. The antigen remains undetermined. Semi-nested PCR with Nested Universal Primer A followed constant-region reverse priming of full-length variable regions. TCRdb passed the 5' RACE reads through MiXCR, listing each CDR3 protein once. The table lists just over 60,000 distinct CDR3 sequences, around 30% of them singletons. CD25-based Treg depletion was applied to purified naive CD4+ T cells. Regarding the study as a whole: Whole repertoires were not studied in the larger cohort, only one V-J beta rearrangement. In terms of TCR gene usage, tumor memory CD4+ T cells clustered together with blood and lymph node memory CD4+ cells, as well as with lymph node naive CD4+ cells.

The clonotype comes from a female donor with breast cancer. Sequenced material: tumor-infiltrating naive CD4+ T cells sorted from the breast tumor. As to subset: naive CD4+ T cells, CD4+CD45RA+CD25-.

The CDR3: CASTVNSGTGRTEAFF. The CDR3 region has the DNA TGCGCCAGCACCGTAAACTCCGGGACAGGGAGAACTGAAGCTTTCTTT. The chain uses TRBV5-1 and TRBJ1-1; TRBD1 matches at 9 bases. Trimming removed 6 bases from V and 5 bases from J; junction bases left unmatched: 14. The CDR3 consists of 16 residues. CDR1 and CDR2 from the germline V gene are SGHRS and YFSETQ.